This T cell receptor beta chain was recorded in a study of T cell changes during pregnancy in multiple sclerosis. This CDR3 comprises 16 residues. From germline, CDR1 is SGHAT and CDR2 FQDESV (reference sequence). V shed 5 bases and J 6 bases; nucleotides not matched to a gene: 9. Sequencing was performed with immunoSEQ multiplex PCR; in TCRdb, only in-frame clones are kept and a portion is missing. This repertoire shows tens of thousands of clones, approximately 90% found once; its top ten account for 0.78%. Specimen: CD4+ T cells from peripheral blood mononuclear cells, collected before pregnancy. This TCR was sampled from a female donor with multiple sclerosis, enrolled in a pregnancy study. V gene TRBV11-1 combines with J gene TRBJ2-7; 14 nucleotides line up with TRBD2. As DNA, the CDR3 is TGTGCCAGCAGCCCGGGACTAGCGGGAGTTCAAGGCGAGCAGTACTTC. Translated: CASSPGLAGVQGEQYF.